A single count supports the clone carrying this T cell receptor (beta chain). The antigen remains undetermined. The data are from a study of blood T cells in healthy people across ages. Study-level points and caveats: Leaving the PBMCs unsorted stopped any conclusive comparison of naive versus antigen-experienced cells. Diversity estimates drawn from one million T cells were deemed underestimates.

The second PCR ran about 6 to 12 cycles with a sample-barcoded 5' primer and J-beta primers. The study obtained at least 2.5 million CDR3-containing paired-end reads from every sample. TCRdb itself ran the 5' RACE reads through MiXCR, one entry per CDR3 protein. This repertoire shows about 830,000 distinct CDR3 sequences, around two thirds found once; its top ten account for about 27%. A minimum of 6.5 million PBMCs was isolated per sample. Deletions cut 2 bases from V and 3 bases from J, with 12 bases between. Per germline, CDR1 SGDLS and CDR2 YYNGEE. This CDR3 is 15 amino acids long. The sequence derives from a man aged 25-45 years in good health. The chain is built from TRBV9 and TRBJ2-1; D tentatively fits TRBD1 or TRBD2 (5 bases each). The sequencing input was blood. CDR3 in amino acids: CASSVPGPIYNEQFF. CDR3 sequence (DNA): TGTGCCAGCAGCGTCCCGGGACCAATCTACAATGAGCAGTTCTTC.